This T cell receptor beta chain is from a study of tumor and adjacent non-tumor tissue in lung cancer. Points from the study as a whole: Compared with tumor, normal lung showed significantly lower TCR diversity.

No cell sorting was done before RNA was extracted from the tissue. More than 3 cm separated this lung sample from the edge of the tumor. A remark on this clonotype: Its antigen is not known. This clone may be a read error of a much larger clone one base away. As the CDR3 is not closed by the conserved phenylalanine or tryptophan, this likely results from a read error.

The library came from three nested PCR rounds adapted from ARM-PCR protocols. TCRdb processed the multiplex PCR reads anew with MiXCR; each CDR3 protein has one entry. This sample has some 100,000 distinct CDR3 sequences, with about 61% found just once. The CDR3 totals 12 residues. Trimming took off 1 base at V and 7 bases at J, with 5 bases between the two ends. Germline assignment: CDR1 SEHNR and CDR2 FQNEAQ (reference sequence). This sequence originates from a man aged 55 to 69 with non-small cell lung cancer. The V call is TRBV7-9, the J call TRBJ2-1; D unclear. Sequenced input: distant non-tumor lung tissue. The CDR3 is CASSLEGNEQFL. The CDR3 bases are TGTGCCAGCAGCTTAGAAGGGAATGAGCAGTTCTTA.